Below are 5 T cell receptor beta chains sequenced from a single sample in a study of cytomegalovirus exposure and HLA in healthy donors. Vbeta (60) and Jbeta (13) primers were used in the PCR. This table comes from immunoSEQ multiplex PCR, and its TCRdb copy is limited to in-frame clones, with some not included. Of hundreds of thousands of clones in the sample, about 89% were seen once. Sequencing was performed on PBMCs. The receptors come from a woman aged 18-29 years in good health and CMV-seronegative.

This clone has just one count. The CDR3 sequence is CASSLGTGGPPEQYF. CDR3 coding DNA: TGTGCCAGCAGCTTAGGGACAGGGGGCCCCCCCGAGCAGTACTTC. The rearrangement joins TRBV7-9 to TRBJ2-7, with 11 bases fitting TRBD1. This CDR3 is built from 15 residues. CDR1 and CDR2 (germline): SEHNR, FQNEAQ (reference sequence). The V and J ends lost 1 base and 6 bases, in that order; junction bases with no gene match: 5.

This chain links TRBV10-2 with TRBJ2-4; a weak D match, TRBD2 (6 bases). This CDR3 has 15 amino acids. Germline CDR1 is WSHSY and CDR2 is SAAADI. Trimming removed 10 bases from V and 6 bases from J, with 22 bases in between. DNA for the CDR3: TGCGCCACCACGGAGGGGCTTAGCGGACTAAACATTCAGTACTTC. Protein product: CATTEGLSGLNIQYF.

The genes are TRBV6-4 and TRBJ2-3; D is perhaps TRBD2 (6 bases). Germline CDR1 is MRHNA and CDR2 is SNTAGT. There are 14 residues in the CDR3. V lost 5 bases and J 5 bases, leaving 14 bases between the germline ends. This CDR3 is CASSRRGRGDTQYF. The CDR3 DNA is TGTGCCAGCAGTCGGCGGGGAAGGGGAGATACGCAGTATTTT.

For the CDR3, the DNA is TGCGCCAGCAGCTTGGCCACTGAGGACACTGAAGCTTTCTTT. Protein: CASSLATEDTEAFF. The J gene is TRBJ1-1, the V gene TRBV5-1; D unresolved. Trimming removed 0 bases at V and 3 bases at J, with 9 bases between. Germline V gene lookup returns CDR1 SGHRS and CDR2 YFSETQ. The CDR3 consists of 14 residues.

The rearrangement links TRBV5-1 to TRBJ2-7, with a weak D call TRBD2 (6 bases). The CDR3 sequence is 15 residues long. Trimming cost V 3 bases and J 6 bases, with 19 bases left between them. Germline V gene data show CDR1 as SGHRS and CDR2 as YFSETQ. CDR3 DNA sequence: TGCGCCAGCAGCTGGGTGTCCGGGACTCTAGTCGAGCAGTACTTC. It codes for CASSWVSGTLVEQYF.